This is a list of T cell receptor beta chains from one sample in a study of cytomegalovirus exposure and HLA in healthy donors. TCRdb's copy holds only in-frame clones and misses some; the assay was immunoSEQ multiplex PCR. Seen here are about 180,000 clones, more than 75% observed once, and the top ten hold around 2.3%. Sequences were obtained from PBMCs. The source of these receptors is a woman aged 25 to 45 in good health and CMV-seropositive. Both conserved end residues are trimmed from each CDR3.

TRBJ1-2	TRBV5-4	ASSLRSGEPNNYGYT
TRBJ1-3	TRBV28	ASSQYTRSGNTIY
TRBJ2-5	TRBV5-8	ASSFQGARETQY
TRBJ2-5	TRBV29-1	SVGSGGAGETQY
TRBJ2-7	TRBV6-5	ASSYSEDYEQY
TRBJ1-5	TRBV19	ASSPQGGRDRGNQPQH
TRBJ1-5	TRBV19	ASSLTEGYGNQPQH
TRBJ1-1	TRBV19	ASSTRTGATEAF
TRBJ2-3	TRBV4-2	ASSQALAGESQQYTQY
TRBJ2-7	TRBV5-1	ASSLVVGGEREQY
TRBJ2-6	TRBV19	ASSIGVGGTGANVLT
TRBJ2-5	TRBV6-5	ASTLSGGEETQY
TRBJ2-1	TRBV18	ASSRLRDRPYNEQF
TRBJ2-3	TRBV7-2	ASSLWAETQY
TRBJ1-3	TRBV4-2	ASSLLQGSGNTIY
TRBJ1-2	TRBV7-2	ASSLARSGQNYGYT
TRBJ1-1	TRBV4-1	ASSQDTRVGTEAF
TRBJ1-5	TRBV5-8	ASSHALPGIGNQPQH
TRBJ2-7	TRBV5-1	ASSLAREQY
TRBJ2-3	TRBV9	ASSGRTGVTDTQY
TRBJ2-5	TRBV4-3	ASSQGTGTETQY
TRBJ1-2	TRBV5-1	ASSLGQPRNLYGYT
TRBJ2-7	TRBV6-5	ASSYEETVAEQY
TRBJ2-7	TRBV7-3	ASSLDGGAAWEQY
TRBJ1-4	TRBV29-1	SVAAGFGGSEKLF
TRBJ2-2	TRBV4-3	ASSQDRAGGYTGELF
TRBJ2-5	TRBV19	ASTPVGTAQETQY
TRBJ1-3	TRBV11-2	ASASARTIY
TRBJ2-5	TRBV2	ASTNRTRETQY
TRBJ2-7	TRBV4-2	ASSQVDREVYEQY
TRBJ2-2	TRBV9	ASSLEGGQGAAGELF
TRBJ2-7	TRBV7-9	ASSPPGRGWGEQY
TRBJ2-7	TRBV2	ASSPTSGTYEQY
TRBJ2-5	TRBV28	ASSLAGNQETQY
TRBJ2-3	TRBV4-2	ASSQEGGGGSTDTQY
TRBJ2-6	TRBV28	ASSFANSGANVLT
TRBJ2-2	TRBV28	ASGRQGRANTGELF
TRBJ2-7	TRBV4-3	ASSHRDRDRGAEQY
TRBJ2-7	TRBV25-1	ASSPAGSYEQY
TRBJ1-4	TRBV28	ASTTIWGQGEKLF
TRBJ2-7	TRBV6-1	ASSEAELYYEQY
TRBJ2-3	TRBV2	ASSENRSGNTQY
TRBJ1-4	TRBV6-5	VSSQISGTDGKLF
TRBJ2-3	TRBV5-1	ASSLVGQGTDTQY
TRBJ2-1	TRBV5-3	ARSTERAGLAYNEQF
TRBJ2-7	TRBV6-1	ASTKDRGYEQY
TRBJ2-7	TRBV28	ASIMAGQSYEQY
TRBJ2-5	TRBV15	ATSRGQGANLQTQY
TRBJ2-7	TRBV10-2	ASSANSLGREQY
TRBJ2-5	TRBV28	AIRLAGGPETQY
TRBJ2-5	TRBV6-6	ASSWDRETQY
TRBJ1-4	TRBV7-2	ASSPDSYNEKLF
TRBJ2-3	TRBV7-2	ASSRRAGGLTDTQY
TRBJ2-3	TRBV4-3	ASSIGTGRRDTQY